This entry describes one T cell receptor (beta chain). Its cognate antigen is unknown. This may be a read error: a much more frequent sequence differs by one nucleotide. The source of the sample is a study of type 1 and type 2 diabetes patients. Study context: Donors were type 1 diabetes, type 2 diabetes, or nondiabetic controls. From PBMCs, CD4+ and CD8+ T cells were isolated by magnetic microbeads.

Genomic DNA was the PCR template. The TCR beta CDR3 region was amplified using 30 forward and 13 reverse primers. TCRdb itself ran the multiplex PCR reads through MiXCR, one entry per CDR3 protein. The sample holds 270,000 or so distinct CDR3 sequences; 40% to 50% are singletons and the top ten take roughly an eighth. Germline V gene sequence: CDR1 LNHDA, CDR2 SQIVND (reference sequence). CDR3 size: 13 residues. Peripheral blood, about 9.7 milliliters per participant, was collected. Study outcomes and limitations: Type 2 diabetes and control V and J usage correlated highly, approximately 0.97.

The source material was peripheral blood mononuclear cells (PBMCs). V and J are TRBV19 and TRBJ1-2; D possibly corresponds to TRBD1 (5 bases). The TCR sequence derives from a man aged 18 to 30 with type 2 diabetes. This CDR3 reads CACSIQAGSGYTF. DNA of the CDR3: TGTGCCTGTAGTATCCAGGCAGGGAGTGGCTACACCTTC.